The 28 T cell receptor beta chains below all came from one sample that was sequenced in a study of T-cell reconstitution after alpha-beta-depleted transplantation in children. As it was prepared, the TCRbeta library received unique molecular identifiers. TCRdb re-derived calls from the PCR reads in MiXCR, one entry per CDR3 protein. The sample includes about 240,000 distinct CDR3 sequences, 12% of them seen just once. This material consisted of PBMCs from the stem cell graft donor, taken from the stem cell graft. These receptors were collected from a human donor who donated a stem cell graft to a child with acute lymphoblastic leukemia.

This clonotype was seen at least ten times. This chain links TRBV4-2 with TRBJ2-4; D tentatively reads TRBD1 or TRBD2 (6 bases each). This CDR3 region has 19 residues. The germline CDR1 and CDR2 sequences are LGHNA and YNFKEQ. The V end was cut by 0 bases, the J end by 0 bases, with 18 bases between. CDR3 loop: CASSQDGPFGGGAKNIQYF. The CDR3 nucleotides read TGTGCCAGCAGCCAAGATGGCCCTTTCGGAGGGGGAGCCAAAAACATTCAGTACTTC.

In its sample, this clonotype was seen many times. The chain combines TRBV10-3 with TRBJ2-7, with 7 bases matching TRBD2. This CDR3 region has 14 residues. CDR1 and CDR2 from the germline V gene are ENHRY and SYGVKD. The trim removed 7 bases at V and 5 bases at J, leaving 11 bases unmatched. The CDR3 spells CAIKTSANVHEQYF. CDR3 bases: TGTGCCATCAAAACTAGCGCAAACGTCCACGAGCAGTACTTC.

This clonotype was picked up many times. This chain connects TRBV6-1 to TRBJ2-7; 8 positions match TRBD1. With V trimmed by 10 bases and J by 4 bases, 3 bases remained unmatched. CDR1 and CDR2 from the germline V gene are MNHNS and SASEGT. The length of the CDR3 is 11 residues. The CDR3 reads CATRDRYEQYF. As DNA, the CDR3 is TGTGCCACCCGGGACAGGTACGAGCAGTACTTC.

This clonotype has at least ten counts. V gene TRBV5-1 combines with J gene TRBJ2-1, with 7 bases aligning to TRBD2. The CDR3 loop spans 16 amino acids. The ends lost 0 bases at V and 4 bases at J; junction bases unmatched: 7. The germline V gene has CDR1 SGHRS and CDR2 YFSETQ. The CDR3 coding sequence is TGCGCCAGCAGCTTGGTATCCCTAGCGGAGTACAATGAGCAGTTCTTC. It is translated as CASSLVSLAEYNEQFF.

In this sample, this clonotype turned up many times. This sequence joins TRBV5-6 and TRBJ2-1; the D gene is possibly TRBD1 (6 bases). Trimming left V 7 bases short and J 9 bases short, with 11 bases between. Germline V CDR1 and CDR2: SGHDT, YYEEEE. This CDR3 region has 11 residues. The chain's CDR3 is CASGRDIEQFF. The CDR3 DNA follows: TGTGCCAGCGGCCGGGACATTGAGCAGTTCTTC.

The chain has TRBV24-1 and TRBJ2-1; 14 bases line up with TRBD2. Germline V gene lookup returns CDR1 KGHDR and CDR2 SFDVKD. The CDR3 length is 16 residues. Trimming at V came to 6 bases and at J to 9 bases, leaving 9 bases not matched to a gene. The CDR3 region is CATSKPGLAGVFEQFF. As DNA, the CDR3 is TGTGCCACCAGTAAACCGGGACTAGCGGGAGTATTTGAGCAGTTCTTC.

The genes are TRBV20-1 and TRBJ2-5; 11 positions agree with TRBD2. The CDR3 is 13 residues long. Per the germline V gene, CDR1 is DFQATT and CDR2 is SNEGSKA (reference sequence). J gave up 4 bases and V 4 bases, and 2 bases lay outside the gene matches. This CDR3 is CSAKLAGVETQYF. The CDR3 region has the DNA TGCAGTGCTAAACTAGCGGGAGTAGAGACCCAGTACTTC.

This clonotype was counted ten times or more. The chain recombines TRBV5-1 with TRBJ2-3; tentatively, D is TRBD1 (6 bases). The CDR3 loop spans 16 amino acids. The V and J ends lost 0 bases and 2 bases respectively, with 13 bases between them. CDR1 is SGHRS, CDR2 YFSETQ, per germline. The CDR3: CASSLETGAPTDTQYF. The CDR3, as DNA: TGCGCCAGCAGCTTGGAGACAGGAGCTCCCACAGATACGCAGTATTTT.

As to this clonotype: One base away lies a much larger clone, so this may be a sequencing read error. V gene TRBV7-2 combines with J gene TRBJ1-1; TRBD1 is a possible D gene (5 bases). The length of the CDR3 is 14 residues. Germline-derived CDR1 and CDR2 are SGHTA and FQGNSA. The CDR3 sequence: CAGSFKTVNTEAFF. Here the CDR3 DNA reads TGTGCCGGCAGCTTCAAGACAGTGAACACTGAAGCTTTCTTT.

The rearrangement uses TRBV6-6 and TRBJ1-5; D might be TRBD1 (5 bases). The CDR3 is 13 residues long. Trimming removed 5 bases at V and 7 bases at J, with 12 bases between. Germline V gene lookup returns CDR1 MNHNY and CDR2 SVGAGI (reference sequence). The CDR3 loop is CASSGTSIQPQHF. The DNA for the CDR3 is TGTGCCAGCAGTGGGACTTCGATACAGCCCCAGCATTTT.

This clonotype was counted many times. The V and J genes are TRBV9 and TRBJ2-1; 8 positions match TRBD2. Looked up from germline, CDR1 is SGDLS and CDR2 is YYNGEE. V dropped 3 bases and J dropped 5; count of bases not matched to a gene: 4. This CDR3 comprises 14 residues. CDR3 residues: CASSGREGHNEQFF. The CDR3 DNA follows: TGTGCCAGCAGCGGACGGGAGGGCCACAATGAGCAGTTCTTC.

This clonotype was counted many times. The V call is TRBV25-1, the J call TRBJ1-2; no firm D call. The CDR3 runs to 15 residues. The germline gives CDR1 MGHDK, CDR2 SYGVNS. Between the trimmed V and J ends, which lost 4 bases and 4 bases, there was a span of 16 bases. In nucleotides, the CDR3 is TGTGCCAGCAGTGGTTACAGCGGAAGGCCCTATGGCTACACCTTC. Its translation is CASSGYSGRPYGYTF.

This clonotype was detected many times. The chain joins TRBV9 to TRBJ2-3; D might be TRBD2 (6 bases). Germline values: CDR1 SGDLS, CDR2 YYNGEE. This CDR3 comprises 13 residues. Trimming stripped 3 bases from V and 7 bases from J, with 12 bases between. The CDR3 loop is CASSGRDSHTQYF. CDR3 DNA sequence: TGTGCCAGCAGCGGCCGGGACTCCCATACGCAGTATTTT. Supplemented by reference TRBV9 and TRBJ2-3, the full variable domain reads DSGVTQTPKHLITATGQRVTLRCSPRSGDLSVYWYQQSLDQGLQFLIQYYNGEERAKGNILERFSAQQFPDLHSELNLSSLELGDSALYFCASSGRDSHTQYFGPGTRLTVL.

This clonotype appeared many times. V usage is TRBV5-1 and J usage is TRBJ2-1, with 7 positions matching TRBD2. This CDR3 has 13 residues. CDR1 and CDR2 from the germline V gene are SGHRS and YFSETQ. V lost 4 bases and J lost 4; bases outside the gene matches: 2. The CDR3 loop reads CASSPGGYNEQFF. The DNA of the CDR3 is TGCGCCAGCAGCCCCGGGGGGTACAATGAGCAGTTCTTC. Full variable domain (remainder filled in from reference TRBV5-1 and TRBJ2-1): KAGVTQTPRYLIKTRGQQVTLSCSPISGHRSVSWYQQTPGQGLQFLFEYFSETQRNKGNFPGRFSGRQFSNSRSEMNVSTLELGDSALYLCASSPGGYNEQFFGPGTRLTVL.

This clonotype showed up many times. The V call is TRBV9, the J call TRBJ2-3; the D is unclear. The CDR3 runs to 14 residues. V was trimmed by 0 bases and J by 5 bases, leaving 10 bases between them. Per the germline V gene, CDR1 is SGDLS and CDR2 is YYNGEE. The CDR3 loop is CASSVVEEEDTQYF. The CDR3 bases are TGTGCCAGCAGCGTAGTGGAAGAGGAAGATACGCAGTATTTT.

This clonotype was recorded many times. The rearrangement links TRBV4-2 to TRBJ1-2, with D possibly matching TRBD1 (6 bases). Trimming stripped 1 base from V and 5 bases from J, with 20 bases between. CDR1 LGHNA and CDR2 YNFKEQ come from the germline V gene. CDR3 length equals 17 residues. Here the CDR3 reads CASSQGTSGGRWYGYTF. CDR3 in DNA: TGTGCCAGCAGCCAAGGGACAAGCGGGGGGCGGTGGTATGGCTACACCTTC.

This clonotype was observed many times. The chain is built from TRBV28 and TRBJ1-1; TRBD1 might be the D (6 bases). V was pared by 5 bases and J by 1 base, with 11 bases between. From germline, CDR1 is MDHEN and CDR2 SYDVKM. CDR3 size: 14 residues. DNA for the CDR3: TGTGCCAGCAGTCATACAGGGACGAACACTGAAGCTTTCTTT. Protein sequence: CASSHTGTNTEAFF. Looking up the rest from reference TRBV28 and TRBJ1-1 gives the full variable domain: DVKVTQSSRYLVKRTGEKVFLECVQDMDHENMFWYRQDPGLGLRLIYFSYDVKMKEKGDIPEGYSVSREKKERFSLILESASTNQTSMYLCASSHTGTNTEAFFGQGTRLTVV.

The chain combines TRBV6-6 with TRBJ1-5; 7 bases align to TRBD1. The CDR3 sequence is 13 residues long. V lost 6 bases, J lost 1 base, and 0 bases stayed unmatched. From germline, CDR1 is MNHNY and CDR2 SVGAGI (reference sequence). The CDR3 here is CASRDRSNQPQHF. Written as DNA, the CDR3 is TGTGCCAGCAGGGACAGGAGCAATCAGCCCCAGCATTTT.

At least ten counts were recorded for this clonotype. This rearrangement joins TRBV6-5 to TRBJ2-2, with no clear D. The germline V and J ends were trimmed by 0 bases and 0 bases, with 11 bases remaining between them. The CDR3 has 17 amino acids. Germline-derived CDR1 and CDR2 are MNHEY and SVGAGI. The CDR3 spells CASSYSRSSSNTGELFF. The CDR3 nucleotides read TGTGCCAGCAGTTACTCTCGGTCATCCTCGAACACCGGGGAGCTGTTTTTT.

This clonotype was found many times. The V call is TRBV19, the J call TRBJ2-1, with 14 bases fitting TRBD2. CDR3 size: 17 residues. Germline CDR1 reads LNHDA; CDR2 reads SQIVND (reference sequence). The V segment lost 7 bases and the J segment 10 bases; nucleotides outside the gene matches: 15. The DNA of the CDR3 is TGTGCCAGTAAAGAGACTAGCGGGAGGGCCTTCCTAGGGGAGCAGTTCTTC. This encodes CASKETSGRAFLGEQFF.

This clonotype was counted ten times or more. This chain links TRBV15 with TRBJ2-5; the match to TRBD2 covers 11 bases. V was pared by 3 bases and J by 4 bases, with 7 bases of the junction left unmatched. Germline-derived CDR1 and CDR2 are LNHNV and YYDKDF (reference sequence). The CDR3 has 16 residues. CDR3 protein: CATSRKTSGGLETQYF. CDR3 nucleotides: TGTGCCACCAGCAGGAAAACTAGCGGGGGACTAGAGACCCAGTACTTC.

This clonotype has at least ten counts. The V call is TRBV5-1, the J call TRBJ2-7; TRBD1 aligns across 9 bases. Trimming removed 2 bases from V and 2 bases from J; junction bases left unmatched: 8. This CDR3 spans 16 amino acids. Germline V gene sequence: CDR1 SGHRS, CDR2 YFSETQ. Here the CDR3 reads CASSFKRGTGTYEQYF. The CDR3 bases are TGCGCCAGCAGCTTCAAGAGGGGGACAGGGACCTACGAGCAGTACTTC.

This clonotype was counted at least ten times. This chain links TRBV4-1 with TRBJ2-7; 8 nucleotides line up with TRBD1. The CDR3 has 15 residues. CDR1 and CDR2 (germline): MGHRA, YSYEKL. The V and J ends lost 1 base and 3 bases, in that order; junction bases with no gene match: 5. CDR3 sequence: CASSQGGTGLYEQYF. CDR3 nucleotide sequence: TGCGCCAGCAGCCAAGGAGGGACAGGTCTCTACGAGCAGTACTTC.

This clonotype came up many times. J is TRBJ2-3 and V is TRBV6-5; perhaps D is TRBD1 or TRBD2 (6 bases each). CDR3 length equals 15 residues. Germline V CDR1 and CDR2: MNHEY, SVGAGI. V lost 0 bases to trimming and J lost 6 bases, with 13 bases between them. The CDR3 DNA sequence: TGTGCCAGCAGTTACTCGAAAACGGGGGCGGATACGCAGTATTTT. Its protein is CASSYSKTGADTQYF.

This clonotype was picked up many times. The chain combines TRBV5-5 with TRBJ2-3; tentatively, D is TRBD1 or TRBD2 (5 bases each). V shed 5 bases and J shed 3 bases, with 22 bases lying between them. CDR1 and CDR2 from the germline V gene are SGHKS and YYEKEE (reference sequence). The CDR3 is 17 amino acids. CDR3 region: CASRRSGQRSATDTQYF. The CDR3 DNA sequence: TGTGCCAGCAGGAGGTCGGGGCAGCGGTCTGCAACAGATACGCAGTATTTT.

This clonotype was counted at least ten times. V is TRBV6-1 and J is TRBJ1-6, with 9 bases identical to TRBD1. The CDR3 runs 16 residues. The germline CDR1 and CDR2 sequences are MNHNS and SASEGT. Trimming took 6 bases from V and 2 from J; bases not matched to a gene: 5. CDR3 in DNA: TGTGCCAGCAGCCTAGGACAGGGGACCTATAATTCACCCCTCCACTTT. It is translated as CASSLGQGTYNSPLHF.

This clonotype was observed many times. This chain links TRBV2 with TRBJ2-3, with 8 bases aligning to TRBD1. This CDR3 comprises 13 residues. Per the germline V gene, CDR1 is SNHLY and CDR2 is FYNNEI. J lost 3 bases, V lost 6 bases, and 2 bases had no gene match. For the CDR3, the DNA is TGTGCCAGCAGCAGGGACAGGACAGATACGCAGTATTTT. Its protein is CASSRDRTDTQYF.

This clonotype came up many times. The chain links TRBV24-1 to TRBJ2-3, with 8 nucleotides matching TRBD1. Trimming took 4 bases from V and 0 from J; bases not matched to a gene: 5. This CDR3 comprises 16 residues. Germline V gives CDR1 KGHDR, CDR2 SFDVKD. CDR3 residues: CATSDPGDRSTDTQYF. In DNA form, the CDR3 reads TGTGCCACCAGTGACCCCGGGGACAGGAGCACAGATACGCAGTATTTT.